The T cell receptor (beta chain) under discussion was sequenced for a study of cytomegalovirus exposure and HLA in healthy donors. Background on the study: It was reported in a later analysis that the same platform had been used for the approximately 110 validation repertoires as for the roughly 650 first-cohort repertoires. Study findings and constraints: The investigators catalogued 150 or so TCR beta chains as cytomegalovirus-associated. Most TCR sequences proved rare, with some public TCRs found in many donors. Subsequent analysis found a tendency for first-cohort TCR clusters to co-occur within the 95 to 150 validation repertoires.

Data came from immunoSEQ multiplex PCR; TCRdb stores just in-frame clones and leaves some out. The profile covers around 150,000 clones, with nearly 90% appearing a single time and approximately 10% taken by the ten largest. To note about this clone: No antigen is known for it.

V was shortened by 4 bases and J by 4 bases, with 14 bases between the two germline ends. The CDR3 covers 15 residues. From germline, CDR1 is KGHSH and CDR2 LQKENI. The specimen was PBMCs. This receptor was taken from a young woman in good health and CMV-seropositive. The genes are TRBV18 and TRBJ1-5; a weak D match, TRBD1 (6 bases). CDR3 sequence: CASSLGQPGNQPQHF. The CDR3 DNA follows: TGTGCCAGCTCACTAGGACAGCCTGGAAATCAGCCCCAGCATTTT.